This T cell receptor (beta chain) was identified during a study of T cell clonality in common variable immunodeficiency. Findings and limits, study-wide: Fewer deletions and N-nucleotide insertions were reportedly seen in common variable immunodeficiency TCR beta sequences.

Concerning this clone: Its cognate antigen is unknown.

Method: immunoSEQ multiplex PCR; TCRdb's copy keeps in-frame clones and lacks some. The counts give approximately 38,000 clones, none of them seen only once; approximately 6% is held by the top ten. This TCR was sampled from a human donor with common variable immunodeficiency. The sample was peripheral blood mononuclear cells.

The CDR3 spells CSSKLAGVDTQYF. The sequenced part of the CDR3 DNA is TGCAGCTCAAAACTAGCGGGAGTAGATACG. J is TRBJ2-3 and V is TRBV29-1, with 11 bases aligning to TRBD2. The read terminates 3 residues ahead of where the CDR3 ends, so the germline J gene completes it. There are 13 residues in the CDR3. Germline values: CDR1 SQVTM, CDR2 ANQGSEA. J gave up 5 bases and V 8 bases, and 6 bases lay outside the gene matches.